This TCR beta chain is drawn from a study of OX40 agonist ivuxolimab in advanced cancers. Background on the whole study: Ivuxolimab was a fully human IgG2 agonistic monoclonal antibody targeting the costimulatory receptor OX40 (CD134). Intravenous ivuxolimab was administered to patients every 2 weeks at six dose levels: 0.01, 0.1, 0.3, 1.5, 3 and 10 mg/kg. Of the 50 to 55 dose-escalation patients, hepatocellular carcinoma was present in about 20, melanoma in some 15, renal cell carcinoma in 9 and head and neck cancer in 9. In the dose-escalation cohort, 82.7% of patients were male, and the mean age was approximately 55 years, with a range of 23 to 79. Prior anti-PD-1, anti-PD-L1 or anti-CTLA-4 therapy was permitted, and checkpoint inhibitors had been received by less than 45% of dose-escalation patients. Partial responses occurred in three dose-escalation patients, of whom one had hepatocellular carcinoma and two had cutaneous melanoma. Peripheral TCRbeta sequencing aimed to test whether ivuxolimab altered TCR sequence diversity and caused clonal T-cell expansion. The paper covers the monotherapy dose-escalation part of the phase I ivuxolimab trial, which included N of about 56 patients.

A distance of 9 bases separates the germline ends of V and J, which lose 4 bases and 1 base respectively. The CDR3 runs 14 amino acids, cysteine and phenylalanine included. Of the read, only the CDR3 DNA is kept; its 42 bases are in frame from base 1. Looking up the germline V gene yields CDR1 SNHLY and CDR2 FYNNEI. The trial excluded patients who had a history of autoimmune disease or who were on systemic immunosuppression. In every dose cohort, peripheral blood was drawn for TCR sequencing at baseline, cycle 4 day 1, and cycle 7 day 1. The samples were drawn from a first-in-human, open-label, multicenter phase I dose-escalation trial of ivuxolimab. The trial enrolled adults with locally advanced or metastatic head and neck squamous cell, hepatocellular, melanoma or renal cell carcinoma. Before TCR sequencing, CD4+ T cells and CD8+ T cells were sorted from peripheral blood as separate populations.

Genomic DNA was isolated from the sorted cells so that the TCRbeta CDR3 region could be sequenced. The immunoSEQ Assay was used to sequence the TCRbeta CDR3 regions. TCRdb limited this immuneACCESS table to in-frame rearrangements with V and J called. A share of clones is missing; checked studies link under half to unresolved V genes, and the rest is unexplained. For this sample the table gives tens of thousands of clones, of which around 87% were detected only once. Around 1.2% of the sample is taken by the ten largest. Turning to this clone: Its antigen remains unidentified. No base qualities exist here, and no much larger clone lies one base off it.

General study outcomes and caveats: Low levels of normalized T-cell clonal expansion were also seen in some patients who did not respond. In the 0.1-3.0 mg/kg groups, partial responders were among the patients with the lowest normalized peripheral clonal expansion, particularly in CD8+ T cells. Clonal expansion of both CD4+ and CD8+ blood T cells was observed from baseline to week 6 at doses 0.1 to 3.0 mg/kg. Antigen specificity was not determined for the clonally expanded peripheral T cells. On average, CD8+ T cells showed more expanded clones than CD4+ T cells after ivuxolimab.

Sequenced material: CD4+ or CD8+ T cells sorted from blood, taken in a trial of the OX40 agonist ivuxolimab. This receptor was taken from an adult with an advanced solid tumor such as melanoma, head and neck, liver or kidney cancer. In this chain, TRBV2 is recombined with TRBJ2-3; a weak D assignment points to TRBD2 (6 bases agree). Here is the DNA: TGTGCCAGCAGTGTTTCGGGGGGCACAGATACGCAGTATTTT. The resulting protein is CASSVSGGTDTQYF.